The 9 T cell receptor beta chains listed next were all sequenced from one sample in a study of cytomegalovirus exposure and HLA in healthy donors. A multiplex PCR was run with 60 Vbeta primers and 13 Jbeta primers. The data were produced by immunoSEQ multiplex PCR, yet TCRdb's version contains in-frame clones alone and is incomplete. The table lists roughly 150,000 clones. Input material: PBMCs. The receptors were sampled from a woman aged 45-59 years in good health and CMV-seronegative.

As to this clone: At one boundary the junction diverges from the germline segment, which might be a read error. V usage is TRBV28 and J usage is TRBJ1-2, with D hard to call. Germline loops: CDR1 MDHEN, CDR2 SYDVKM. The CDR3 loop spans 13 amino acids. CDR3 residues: CASILTPGNGYTF. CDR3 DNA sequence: TGTGCCAGCATTTTAACCCCGGGTAATGGCTACACCTTC.

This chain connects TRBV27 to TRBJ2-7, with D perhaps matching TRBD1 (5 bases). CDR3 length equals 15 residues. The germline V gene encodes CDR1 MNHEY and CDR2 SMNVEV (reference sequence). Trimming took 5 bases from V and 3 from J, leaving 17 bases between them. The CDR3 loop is CASSKDTGYLYEQYF. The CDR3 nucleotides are TGTGCCAGCAGTAAGGACACCGGGTACCTCTACGAGCAGTACTTC.

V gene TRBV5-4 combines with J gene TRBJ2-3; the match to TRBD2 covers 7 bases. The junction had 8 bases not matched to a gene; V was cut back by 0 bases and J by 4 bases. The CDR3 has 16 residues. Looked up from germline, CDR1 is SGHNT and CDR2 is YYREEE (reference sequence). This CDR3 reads CASSLVQSGRADTQYF. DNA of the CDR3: TGTGCCAGCAGCTTGGTACAGTCAGGGAGGGCAGATACGCAGTATTTT.

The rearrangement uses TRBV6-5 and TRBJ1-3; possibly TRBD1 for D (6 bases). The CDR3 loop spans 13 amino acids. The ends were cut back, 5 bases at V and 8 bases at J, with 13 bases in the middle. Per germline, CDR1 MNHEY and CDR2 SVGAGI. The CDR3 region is CASSRTVGYTIYF. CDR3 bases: TGTGCCAGCAGTCGGACAGTTGGGTACACCATATATTTT.

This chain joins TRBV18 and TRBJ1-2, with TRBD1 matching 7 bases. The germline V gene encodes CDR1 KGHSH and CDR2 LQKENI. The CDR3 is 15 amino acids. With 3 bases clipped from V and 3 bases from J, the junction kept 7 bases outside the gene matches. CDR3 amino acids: CASSPPGQQYYGYTF. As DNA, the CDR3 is TGTGCCAGCTCACCGCCGGGACAGCAATACTATGGCTACACCTTC.

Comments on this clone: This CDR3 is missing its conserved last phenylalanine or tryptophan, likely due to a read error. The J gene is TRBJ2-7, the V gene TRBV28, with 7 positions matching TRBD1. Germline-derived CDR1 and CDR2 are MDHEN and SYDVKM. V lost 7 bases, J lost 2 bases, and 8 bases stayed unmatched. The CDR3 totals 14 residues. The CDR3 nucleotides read TGTGCCAGCATGTTGACAGGGCCGACCTACGAGCAGTACCTC. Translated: CASMLTGPTYEQYL.

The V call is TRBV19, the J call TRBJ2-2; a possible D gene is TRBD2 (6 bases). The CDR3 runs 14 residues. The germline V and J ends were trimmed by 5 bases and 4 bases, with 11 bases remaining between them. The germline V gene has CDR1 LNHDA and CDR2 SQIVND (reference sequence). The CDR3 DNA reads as TGTGCCAGTAGTCGCCAGGGAGGCACCGGGGAGCTGTTTTTT. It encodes CASSRQGGTGELFF.

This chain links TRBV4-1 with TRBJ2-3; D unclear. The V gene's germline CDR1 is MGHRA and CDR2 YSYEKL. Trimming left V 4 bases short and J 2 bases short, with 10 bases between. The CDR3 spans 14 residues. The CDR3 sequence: CASSLQMATDTQYF. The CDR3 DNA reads TGCGCCAGCAGCCTCCAAATGGCCACAGATACGCAGTATTTT.

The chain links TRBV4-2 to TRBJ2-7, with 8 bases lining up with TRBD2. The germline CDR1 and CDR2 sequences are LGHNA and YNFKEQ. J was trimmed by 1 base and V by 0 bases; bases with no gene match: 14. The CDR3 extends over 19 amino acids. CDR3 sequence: CASSQDSSSGVYLSYEQYF. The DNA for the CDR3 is TGTGCCAGCAGCCAAGATTCGAGTAGCGGGGTTTACCTTTCCTACGAGCAGTACTTC.